This entry describes one T cell receptor beta chain. The target antigen is unknown. The data stem from a study of HIV-infected patients and healthy controls. Broader study findings: MAIT alpha-chain CDR3s were frequent in healthy controls, depleted in HIV+. The authors saw processing only sixteen HIV-infected individuals as a major limitation on generality.

Approximately 510 ng RNA was reverse transcribed with alpha and beta constant-region primers. Separate chain-specific third strand synthesis with multiplexing indices produced the alpha and beta libraries. TCRdb re-called the 5' RACE reads with MiXCR, one entry per CDR3 protein. This table has more than 15,000 distinct CDR3 sequences, 8.5% to 9.5% appearing once. No cell fractionation was done, so the repertoire covers all unsorted peripheral blood T cells. V was trimmed by 1 base and J by 3 bases, leaving 13 bases between them. The CDR3 is 16 amino acids. Germline V gives CDR1 MDHEN, CDR2 SYDVKM. The material sequenced was blood. This receptor was identified in an adult in good health. This chain joins TRBV28 and TRBJ1-5, with D hard to call. CDR3 in DNA: TGTGCCAGCAGTTTATCCGCAGCCCTCGACAATCAGCCCCAGCATTTT. As protein: CASSLSAALDNQPQHF.